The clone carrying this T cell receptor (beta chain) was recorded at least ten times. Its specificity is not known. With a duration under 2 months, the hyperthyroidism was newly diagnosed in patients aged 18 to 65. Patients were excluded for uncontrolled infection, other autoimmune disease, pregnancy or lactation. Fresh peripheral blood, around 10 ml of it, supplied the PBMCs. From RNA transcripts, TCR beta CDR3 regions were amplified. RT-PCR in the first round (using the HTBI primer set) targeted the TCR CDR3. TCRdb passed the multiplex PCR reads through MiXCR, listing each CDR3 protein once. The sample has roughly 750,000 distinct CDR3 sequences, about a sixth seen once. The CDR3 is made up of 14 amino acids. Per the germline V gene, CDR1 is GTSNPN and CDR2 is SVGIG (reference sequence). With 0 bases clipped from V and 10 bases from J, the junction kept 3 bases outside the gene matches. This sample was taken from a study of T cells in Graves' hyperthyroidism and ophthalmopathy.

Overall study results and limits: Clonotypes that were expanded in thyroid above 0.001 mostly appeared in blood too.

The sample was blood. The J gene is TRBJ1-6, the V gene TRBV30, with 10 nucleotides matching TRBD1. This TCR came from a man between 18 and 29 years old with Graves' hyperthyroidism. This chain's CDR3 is CAWSVWDRGSPLHF. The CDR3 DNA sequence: TGTGCCTGGAGTGTTTGGGACAGGGGATCACCCCTCCACTTT. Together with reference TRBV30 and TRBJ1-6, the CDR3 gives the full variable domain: SQTIHQWPATLVQPVGSPLSLECTVEGTSNPNLYWYRQAAGRGLQLLFYSVGIGQISSEVPQNLSASRPQDRQFILSSKKLLLSDSGFYLCAWSVWDRGSPLHFGNGTRLTVT.